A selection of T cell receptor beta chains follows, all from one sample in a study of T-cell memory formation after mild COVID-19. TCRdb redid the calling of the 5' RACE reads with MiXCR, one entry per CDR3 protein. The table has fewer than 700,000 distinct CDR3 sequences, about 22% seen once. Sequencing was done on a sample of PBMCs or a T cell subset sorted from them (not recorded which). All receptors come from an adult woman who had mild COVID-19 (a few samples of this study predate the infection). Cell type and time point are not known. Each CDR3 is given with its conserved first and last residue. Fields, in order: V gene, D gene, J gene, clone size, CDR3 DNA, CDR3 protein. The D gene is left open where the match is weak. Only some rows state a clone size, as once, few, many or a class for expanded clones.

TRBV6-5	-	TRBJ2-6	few	TGTGCCAGCAGTATCGGGAGCTCTGGGGCCAACGTCCTGACTTTC	CASSIGSSGANVLTF
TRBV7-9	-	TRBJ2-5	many	TGTGCCAGCAGCTTAGACGGGGGCCAAGAGACCCAGTACTTC	CASSLDGGQETQYF
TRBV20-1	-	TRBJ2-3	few	TGCAGTGCTCCGGCGGCGGGCACAGATACGCAGTATTTT	CSAPAAGTDTQYF
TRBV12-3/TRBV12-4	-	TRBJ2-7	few	TGTGCCAGCAGTTTAAGCACCTCGTTGCCCGAGCAGTACTTC	CASSLSTSLPEQYF
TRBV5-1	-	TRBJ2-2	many	TGCGCCAGCAGCCAGGGACCCATTACCGGGGAGCTGTTTTTT	CASSQGPITGELFF
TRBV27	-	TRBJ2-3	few	TGTGCCAGCAGGCCCCGGAGGGGGGCGACAGATACGCAGTATTTT	CASRPRRGATDTQYF
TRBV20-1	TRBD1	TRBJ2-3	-	TGCAGTGCTGGGCATGATACAGGGGATTTCTCAGATACGCAGTATTTT	CSAGHDTGDFSDTQYF
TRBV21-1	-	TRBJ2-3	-	TGTGCCAGCGCCCCGGGGTGGTACACAGATACGCAGTATTTT	CASAPGWYTDTQYF
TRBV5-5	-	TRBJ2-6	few	TGTGCCAGCAGCCCCCTATGGGCCTCTGGGGCCAACGTCCTGACTTTC	CASSPLWASGANVLTF
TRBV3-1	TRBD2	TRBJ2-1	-	TGTGCCAGCAGCCAAAGCCTAGCGGGAGAGGTCCAGTTCTTC	CASSQSLAGEVQFF
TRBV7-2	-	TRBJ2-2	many	TGTGCCAGCCGCTCGGCCGGGGAGCTGTTTTTT	CASRSAGELFF
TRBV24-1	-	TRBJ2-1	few	TGTGCCACCAGTGACTCCGCTCCGTCTCGGGATGAGCAGTTCTTC	CATSDSAPSRDEQFF
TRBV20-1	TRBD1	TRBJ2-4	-	TGCAGTGCCCCGGATACAGGGGGCGTGGAAAACATTCAGTACTTC	CSAPDTGGVENIQYF
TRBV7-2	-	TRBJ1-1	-	TGTGCCAGCAGCTTAGGGTGGTTGGCGGAAGCTTTCTTT	CASSLGWLAEAFF
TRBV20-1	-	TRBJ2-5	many	TGCAGTGCTAGAGTCGTAGGGGCGGTTGCGGAGACCCAGTACTTC	CSARVVGAVAETQYF
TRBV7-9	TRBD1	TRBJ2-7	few	TGTGCCAGCAGCTATGACAGGGGGGCCTACGAGCAGTACTTC	CASSYDRGAYEQYF
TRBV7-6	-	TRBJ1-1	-	TGTGCCAGCAGCTTGGGGAGGTGGAACACTGAAGCTTTCTTT	CASSLGRWNTEAFF
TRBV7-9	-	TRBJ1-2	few	TGTGCCAGCAGCTTAGCCGAACATAGCGGCTACACCTTC	CASSLAEHSGYTF
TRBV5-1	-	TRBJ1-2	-	TGCGCCAGCAGCTTGGCTAGGGTACCTGGGTATGGCTACACCTTC	CASSLARVPGYGYTF
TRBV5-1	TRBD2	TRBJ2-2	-	TGCGCCAGCTCCGGGACTAGCGGGCCGAACACCGGGGAGCTGTTTTTT	CASSGTSGPNTGELFF
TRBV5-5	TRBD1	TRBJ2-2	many	TGTGCCAGCAGCCCCGGGACAGGGAAAACCGGGGAGCTGTTTTTT	CASSPGTGKTGELFF
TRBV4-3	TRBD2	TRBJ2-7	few	TGCGCCAGCAGCCCTGACGGGGGGGCGGGGGAATACGAGCAGTACTTC	CASSPDGGAGEYEQYF
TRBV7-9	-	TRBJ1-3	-	TGTGCCAGCAGCTTCGGCACCATATATTTT	CASSFGTIYF
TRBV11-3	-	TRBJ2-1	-	TGTGCCAGCAGCTGGGGAGCTCGGCAGAAGAGGTTCTTC	CASSWGARQKRFF
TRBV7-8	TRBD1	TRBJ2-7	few	TGTGCCAGCAGCTTGGCGGGACAGGGGTCTAGAGAGCAGTACTTC	CASSLAGQGSREQYF
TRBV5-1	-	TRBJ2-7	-	TGCGCCAGCAGCTTGGCCCTGACATCATCCTACGAGCAGTACTTC	CASSLALTSSYEQYF
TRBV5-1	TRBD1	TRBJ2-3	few	TGCGCCAGCGCCTCGACAGGGGGGACAGATACGCAGTATTTT	CASASTGGTDTQYF
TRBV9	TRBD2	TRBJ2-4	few	TGTGCCAGCAGCGGCGGACTAGCGGGGGTGATTCAGTACTTC	CASSGGLAGVIQYF
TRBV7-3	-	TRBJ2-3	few	TGTGCCAGCAGCTTAGGGGGGACACGCACAGATACGCAGTATTTT	CASSLGGTRTDTQYF
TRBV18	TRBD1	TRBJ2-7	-	TGTGCCAGCTCAGGGACAGGCGGTGGCTACGAGCAGTACTTC	CASSGTGGGYEQYF
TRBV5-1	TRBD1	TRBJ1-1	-	TGCGCCAGCAGCGCCGGGACAGGGTTGGGAGCTTTCTTT	CASSAGTGLGAFF
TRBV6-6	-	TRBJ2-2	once	TGTGCCAGCAGTTTACCGGGACTCCGCACCGGGGAGCTGTTTTTT	CASSLPGLRTGELFF
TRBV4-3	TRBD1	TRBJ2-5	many	TGCGCCAGCAGCCAAGAAAACCTTCCAGGGGGAGAGACCCAGTACTTC	CASSQENLPGGETQYF
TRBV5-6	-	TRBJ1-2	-	TGTGCCAGCAGCTTCGACGAGGGCTACACCTTC	CASSFDEGYTF
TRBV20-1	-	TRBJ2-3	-	TGCAGTGCTAGAGGTTGGATTAGCACAGATACGCAGTATTTT	CSARGWISTDTQYF
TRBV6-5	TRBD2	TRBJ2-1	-	TGTGCCAGCAGCCTAACTAGCGGGATATCGTACAATGAGCAGTTCTTC	CASSLTSGISYNEQFF
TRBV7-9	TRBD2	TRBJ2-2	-	TGTGCCAGCAGCCAGGGAGGGCTCTGGGAGCTGTTTTTT	CASSQGGLWELFF
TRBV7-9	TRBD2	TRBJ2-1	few	TGTGCCAGCAGCCCACATACCGGGACTAGCGCATACAATGAGCAGTTCTTC	CASSPHTGTSAYNEQFF
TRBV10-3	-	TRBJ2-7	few	TGTGCCATCAGCCCACCCGGAAACTACGAGCAGTACTTC	CAISPPGNYEQYF
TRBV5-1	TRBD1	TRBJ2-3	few	TGCGCCGTTAGGCCGGGACAGGGGAATACAGATACGCAGTATTTT	CAVRPGQGNTDTQYF
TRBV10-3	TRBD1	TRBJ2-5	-	TGTGCCATCAGGGGGGACAGGTACCTGGGGGAGACCCAGTACTTC	CAIRGDRYLGETQYF
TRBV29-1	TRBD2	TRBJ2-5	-	TGCAGCGTTGGACTAGCAAAGAGCGAGACCCAGTACTTC	CSVGLAKSETQYF
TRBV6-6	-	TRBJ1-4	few	TGTGCCAGCAGTTACTCCGAGGGAGGGTGGCCCGAAAAACTGTTTTTT	CASSYSEGGWPEKLFF
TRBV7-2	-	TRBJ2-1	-	TGTGCCAGCAGCTCGGGACCCTACGACACAAATGAGCAGTTCTTC	CASSSGPYDTNEQFF
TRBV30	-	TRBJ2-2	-	TGTGCCTGGAGGGGTTTGGCCGGGGAGCTGTTTTTT	CAWRGLAGELFF
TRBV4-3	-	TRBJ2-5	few	TGCGCCAGCAGCCAAGATCTGGGGTACCAAGAGACCCAGTACTTC	CASSQDLGYQETQYF
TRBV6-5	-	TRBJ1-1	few	TGTGCCAGCAGTTATGGAGGGACTGGTATAACTGAAGCTTTCTTT	CASSYGGTGITEAFF
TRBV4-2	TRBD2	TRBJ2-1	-	TGTGCCAGCAGCCAACCCCCTAGCGGGGGGAACAATGAGCAGTTCTTC	CASSQPPSGGNNEQFF
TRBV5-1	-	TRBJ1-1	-	TGCGCCAGCAGCTTGGCCTACGGGAACACTGAAGCTTTCTTT	CASSLAYGNTEAFF
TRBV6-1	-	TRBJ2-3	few	TGTGCCAGCAGTGAACCGGGAGAAGGCACAGATACGCAGTATTTT	CASSEPGEGTDTQYF
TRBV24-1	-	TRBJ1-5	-	TGTGCCACCAGTGATTTGCTCCCGGGCCCTCTCCGAAGAAATGGCAATCAGCCCCAGCATTTT	CATSDLLPGPLRRNGNQPQHF
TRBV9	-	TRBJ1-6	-	TGTGCCAGCAGCGTATGGTACTATAATTCACCCCTCCACTTT	CASSVWYYNSPLHF
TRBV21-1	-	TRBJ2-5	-	TGTGCCAGCAGCAAATTGAAGGGAGAGGAAGAGACCCAGTACTTC	CASSKLKGEEETQYF
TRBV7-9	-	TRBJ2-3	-	TGTGCCAGCAGCTTAAGAGTAGCAGGAAGCACAGATACGCAGTATTTT	CASSLRVAGSTDTQYF